One and the same sample provided the 21 T cell receptor beta chains below, sequenced in a study of blood T cells in healthy people across ages. PCR was performed a second time for about 7 to 11 cycles using a sample-barcoded 5' primer and a J-beta primer mix. MiXCR, applied by TCRdb to the 5' RACE reads, yields one record per CDR3 protein. The sample holds 500,000 to 550,000 distinct CDR3 sequences, around 24% seen once. These data also featured in a second study, about T cells of mothers and their children.

Sample: blood. The receptors originated from a boy younger than 18 in good health.

The V and J genes are TRBV5-6 and TRBJ2-5; tentative D call: TRBD1 (5 bases). Germline CDR1 SGHDT, CDR2 YYEEEE. V was cut by 1 base and J by 5 bases, with 15 bases left in between. This CDR3 comprises 15 residues. CDR3 in DNA: TGTGCCAGCAGCTTGCGACAGCCCCTAAATGAGACCCAGTACTTC. The encoded protein is CASSLRQPLNETQYF.

This clonotype was found a few times. V and J are TRBV6-1 and TRBJ2-1, with 7 positions matching TRBD2. The CDR3 runs to 14 residues. The germline V gene has CDR1 MNHNS and CDR2 SASEGT. The J segment lost 5 bases and the V segment lost 3 bases, leaving 4 bases of the junction unmatched. CDR3: CASSDRGLDNEQFF. CDR3 sequence (DNA): TGTGCCAGCAGTGATAGAGGACTAGACAATGAGCAGTTCTTC.

The V and J genes are TRBV2 and TRBJ1-3; TRBD1 is a possible D gene (6 bases). Germline loops: CDR1 SNHLY, CDR2 FYNNEI. This CDR3 has 14 amino acids. V was clipped by 6 bases and J by 0 bases, with 9 bases between them. CDR3: CASRGQLSGNTIYF. Here the CDR3 DNA reads TGTGCCAGCAGGGGACAACTCTCTGGAAACACCATATATTTT.

This chain's CDR3 is CSARTGSRETQYF. CDR3 sequence (DNA): TGCAGTGCTAGGACAGGGAGTAGAGAGACCCAGTACTTC. J is TRBJ2-5 and V is TRBV20-1, with 7 positions matching TRBD1. Trimming removed 3 bases from V and 4 bases from J; junction bases left unmatched: 5. The CDR3 runs 13 residues. CDR1 is DFQATT, CDR2 SNEGSKA, per germline (reference sequence).

This clonotype was counted a few times. V usage is TRBV20-1 and J usage is TRBJ1-5; D not certain. The CDR3 runs to 14 residues. CDR1 is DFQATT, CDR2 SNEGSKA, per germline (reference sequence). Trimming shortened V by 0 bases and J by 1 base, and 7 bases separated the two germline ends. The CDR3 sequence: CSARETNSNQPQHF. As DNA, the CDR3 is TGCAGTGCTAGAGAGACAAACAGCAATCAGCCCCAGCATTTT.

This clonotype has only a few counts. The V and J genes are TRBV29-1 and TRBJ2-3; 10 bases align to TRBD1. The V segment lost 1 base and the J segment 5 bases; nucleotides outside the gene matches: 6. This CDR3 has 15 residues. Germline-derived CDR1 and CDR2 are SQVTM and ANQGSEA. This chain's CDR3 is CSVEVKGQGVDTQYF. CDR3 nucleotide sequence: TGCAGCGTTGAAGTAAAAGGACAGGGGGTAGATACGCAGTATTTT.

This clonotype came up a few times. V gene TRBV9 combines with J gene TRBJ1-2; TRBD1 is a possible D gene (5 bases). The CDR3 extends over 14 amino acids. Trimming cost V 2 bases and J 2 bases, with 10 bases left between them. Germline V gene data show CDR1 as SGDLS and CDR2 as YYNGEE. The CDR3 spells CASSVSGGNYGYTF. CDR3 nucleotides: TGTGCCAGCAGCGTTTCCGGGGGGAACTATGGCTACACCTTC.

V gene TRBV19 combines with J gene TRBJ1-3; TRBD1 matches at 7 bases. CDR3 size: 14 residues. Germline loops: CDR1 LNHDA, CDR2 SQIVND (reference sequence). Trimming cost V 7 bases and J 2 bases; bases outside gene matches: 5. CDR3 sequence (DNA): TGTGCCAGTACTCTGGGGACAGCTGGAAACACCATATATTTT. This sequence encodes CASTLGTAGNTIYF.

This rearrangement joins TRBV4-1 to TRBJ1-5; the D gene is possibly TRBD1 (5 bases). CDR1 and CDR2 (germline): MGHRA, YSYEKL. Trimming cost V 4 bases and J 2 bases, with 12 bases left between them. This CDR3 comprises 15 residues. The CDR3 here is CASSRGIGGNQPQHF. The CDR3 coding sequence is TGCGCCAGCAGCCGGGGGATTGGGGGCAATCAGCCCCAGCATTTT.

This clonotype has just a few counts. The V gene is TRBV5-5, the J gene TRBJ2-5; D is unclear. The better agreement between TRBJ2-7 and the DNA end casts doubt on the J call. This CDR3 contains 16 residues. Per the germline V gene, CDR1 is SGHKS and CDR2 is YYEKEE (reference sequence). The CDR3 spells CASSLVEWQPNYEQYF. The CDR3 nucleotides are TGTGCCAGCAGCTTGGTGGAGTGGCAGCCGAACTACGAGCAGTACTTC.

The rearrangement joins TRBV20-1 to TRBJ2-5; D possibly corresponds to TRBD2 (7 bases). V shed 5 bases and J shed 5 bases, with 18 bases lying between them. Germline assignment: CDR1 DFQATT and CDR2 SNEGSKA (reference sequence). The CDR3 consists of 14 residues. CDR3 bases: TGCAGTGCTCCTCGGATGGGGGGGCTGGAGACCCAGTACTTC. Its protein product is CSAPRMGGLETQYF.

This chain links TRBV14 with TRBJ2-5; D is unclear. Trimming took off 4 bases at V and 4 bases at J, with 16 bases between the two ends. Germline CDR1 SGHDN, CDR2 FVKESK. This CDR3 comprises 15 residues. This CDR3 reads CASSLTTASVETQYF. CDR3 in DNA: TGTGCCAGCAGCCTCACGACTGCGTCCGTAGAGACCCAGTACTTC. Variable domain in full (rest from reference TRBV14 and TRBJ2-5): EAGVTQFPSHSVIEKGQTVTLRCDPISGHDNLYWYRRVMGKEIKFLLHFVKESKQDESGMPNNRFLAERTGGTYSTLKVQPAELEDSGVYFCASSLTTASVETQYFGPGTRLLVL.

This clonotype was seen more than once but under ten times. The genes are TRBV28 and TRBJ2-3; possible D gene TRBD1, 7 bases. The V end lost 2 bases, the J end lost 0 bases, and 15 bases lay between the germline ends. The CDR3 is 17 residues long. Germline V gene lookup returns CDR1 MDHEN and CDR2 SYDVKM. The CDR3 region has the DNA TGTGCCAGCAGTTTACTCAGGGGGGCGGCTAGCACAGATACGCAGTATTTT. This codes for CASSLLRGAASTDTQYF.

This clonotype was counted only a few times. The rearrangement links TRBV7-3 to TRBJ2-1; 11 bases agree with TRBD2. Trimming at V came to 3 bases and at J to 7 bases, leaving 8 bases not matched to a gene. The V gene's germline CDR1 is SGHTA and CDR2 FQGTGA. The CDR3 extends over 16 amino acids. In DNA, the CDR3 is TGTGCCAGCAGCTTTAGCGGGGGGGTCAAGGGTAATGAGCAGTTCTTC. It is translated as CASSFSGGVKGNEQFF.

The V and J genes are TRBV14 and TRBJ2-1; D is possibly TRBD1 (6 bases). Trimming stripped 3 bases from V and 8 bases from J, with 23 bases between. This CDR3 contains 17 residues. Per germline, CDR1 SGHDN and CDR2 FVKESK. This CDR3 reads CASSHQGGYQGFDEQFF. CDR3 coding DNA: TGTGCCAGCAGCCACCAAGGGGGATACCAGGGGTTCGATGAGCAGTTCTTC.

The V and J genes are TRBV4-2 and TRBJ1-4; 7 bases line up with TRBD1. Germline CDR1 reads LGHNA; CDR2 reads YNFKEQ. There are 15 residues in the CDR3. With 6 bases clipped from V and 5 bases from J, the junction kept 9 bases outside the gene matches. In DNA, the CDR3 is TGTGCCAGCAGTCCCCAACAGGGGATGAATGAAAAACTGTTTTTT. Protein product: CASSPQQGMNEKLFF.

This rearrangement joins TRBV9 to TRBJ2-5, with a possible D match to TRBD2 (5 bases). The CDR3 sequence is 14 residues long. The germline V gene has CDR1 SGDLS and CDR2 YYNGEE. V lost 0 bases, J lost 4 bases, and 10 bases lay in between. The CDR3 DNA is TGTGCCAGCAGCGTAGAACTAGTGGGAGAGACCCAGTACTTC. This sequence encodes CASSVELVGETQYF. Drawing the rest from reference TRBV9 and TRBJ2-5, the complete variable domain is DSGVTQTPKHLITATGQRVTLRCSPRSGDLSVYWYQQSLDQGLQFLIQYYNGEERAKGNILERFSAQQFPDLHSELNLSSLELGDSALYFCASSVELVGETQYFGPGTRLLVL.

This clonotype has a handful of counts. The genes are TRBV21-1 and TRBJ1-2; the D call TRBD1 from the table was never checked on the DNA. TRBV21-1 is a pseudogene segment. The CDR3 is 13 amino acids. This CDR3 is CASSGRVKDGYTF. The CDR3 DNA follows: TGTGCCAGCAGTGGCAGGGTTAAAGATGGCTACACCTTC.

V and J are TRBV5-1 and TRBJ2-2; 11 bases fit TRBD2. Losses at the gene ends were 4 bases for V and 7 bases for J; bases not matched to a gene: 3. Germline V gene data show CDR1 as SGHRS and CDR2 as YFSETQ. CDR3 length equals 14 residues. CDR3 in DNA: TGCGCCAGCAGCGATACTAGCGGGGGCGGGGAGCTGTTTTTT. It encodes CASSDTSGGGELFF.

This clonotype was picked up a small number of times. One junction end disagrees with the germline gene, perhaps due to a read error. The chain carries TRBV6-6 and TRBJ2-1; D tentatively fits TRBD1 or TRBD2 (5 bases each). CDR3 length: 12 residues. Germline-derived CDR1 and CDR2 are MNHNY and SVGAGI (reference sequence). For the CDR3, the DNA is TGTGCCAGCAGTTACCCCAGGGAGACCCAGTGCTTC. It yields the protein CASSYPRETQCF.

This chain joins TRBV6-4 and TRBJ2-6; no definite D call. This CDR3 comprises 14 residues. Trimming took off 5 bases at V and 2 bases at J, with 7 bases between the two ends. CDR1 is MRHNA, CDR2 SNTAGT, per germline. Here the CDR3 reads CASSTDPGANVLTF. CDR3 DNA sequence: TGTGCCAGCAGTACAGATCCTGGGGCCAACGTCCTGACTTTC.